There are a few counts of the clone carrying this T cell receptor (beta chain). The target antigen is unknown. The isolated RNA, all of it, was reverse transcribed, so expressed TCRB transcripts were what got sequenced. Only in-frame clones appear in the TCRdb table, and some are missing; sequencing was by immunoSEQ multiplex PCR. Found here are a few hundred thousand clones, 10% to 15% of them singletons; the top ten hold 0.008% to 0.011%. Trimming removed 2 bases from V and 6 bases from J, with 9 bases in between. CDR1 and CDR2 (germline): SGHRS, YFSETQ. The CDR3 extends over 13 amino acids. This record comes from a study of beta chain features in type 1 diabetes. Notes on the study in general: Shorter templates may be favored by PCR, equally so in patients and controls. Across all four CD4+ subsets, people with type 1 diabetes showed modestly shorter TCRB CDR3s.

The clonotype was recovered from a woman aged 18-29 years with type 1 diabetes. The chain employs TRBV5-1 and TRBJ2-1; perhaps TRBD2 as D (5 bases). The sequenced material came from naive CD4+ T cells from blood. CDR3 bases: TGCGCCAGCAGCTTACGACTAACCAATGAGCAGTTCTTC. This translates into CASSLRLTNEQFF.